The source of this T cell receptor beta chain is a study of T cell responses to AZD1222 COVID-19 vaccine (dated by TCRdb to about 2021). Study-level background: A total of just over 230 trial participants underwent TCR sequencing, of whom nearly 210 had received two doses of AZD1222 and about 25 had received two doses of the MenACWY control vaccine. Trial participants were enrolled by age into subgroups of 18-55, 56-69 and 70-plus years, and about 150, 27 and 61 TCR-sequenced participants, respectively, were included in these subgroups. Overall results and qualifications from the work: Nearly half of unique spike-specific TCRs reportedly recognized epitopes outside regions mutated in the B.1.351 and B.1.1.7 variants. Conclusions about previously exposed vaccinees are limited, since just five or six AZD1222 recipients were seropositive for SARS-CoV-2 at baseline. Participants were mostly white British and included more females than males, and it was suggested by the authors that clonal diversity may have been underestimated. In the small 56-69-year group, the increase in depth fell short of significance, most likely because of low power. After two AZD1222 doses, both the breadth and the depth of spike-specific TCRs were significantly higher than at day 0 and than in MenACWY recipients. The vaccine-associated CD4 TCRs covered the entire spike protein, and the dominant responses fell in regions 160-218 and 743-854. Because no samples from the day 14 peak response were available, repertoires could be characterized only after the peak T cell response.

The intended sense of this specimen's time point label: about 28 days (+/-7) after the second vaccine dose. AZD1222 recipients whose second dose came at about 4 weeks and those whose second dose came at about 12 weeks were combined into one group, since spike-specific TCR depth and breadth did not differ between the two schedules. The vaccinee samples were drawn from two UK trials, COV001 and COV002, one of which was a single-blind randomized controlled phase 2/3 trial testing AZD1222 (ChAdOx1 nCoV-19) in healthy adults. For TCRbeta chain sequencing, PBMC samples from trial participants were taken at day 0 and at day 28 after the second dose. The CDR3 regions of human TCRbeta chains were analyzed by immunosequencing. On the study's bioinformatics: TCRs in the repertoires were matched against a reference library of SARS-CoV-2-specific TCRs that had been generated with the MIRA antigen-specificity platform. Breadth was defined as the fraction of unique TCRs that were SARS-CoV-2-associated. Depth was defined as the fraction of total T cells that were SARS-CoV-2-associated. Using the MIRA data, every spike-specific TCR was mapped to the spike region that the TCR reacted to and assigned to either a CD4 or a CD8 class. Log10-transformed breadth and depth values were compared by one-way ANOVA with Sidak's multiple comparisons tests. Held by TCRdb, this immuneACCESS table contains in-frame sequences only and omits some clones. Under half of the omission traces to an unresolved V gene where checked; the cause of the rest is unknown. V, J and clone size are those of that table, while D and trimming were read from the DNA. This sample lists about 140,000 clones; 80% to 95% were detected once. The ten biggest clones cover 3% to 4% of the sample.

CDR1 and CDR2 are read off the germline V gene as WSHSY and SAAADI. Spanning cysteine to phenylalanine, the CDR3 consists of 14 amino acids. Only the CDR3 region is kept as DNA, spanning 42 bases read in frame from base 1. After removal of 6 bases from V and 9 bases from J, the junction retains 6 bases not matched to a gene. Turning to this clone: Its antigen is currently not known. Base qualities are not recorded, but no much larger clone differs from it by a single base.

This TCR was sampled from an adult who received the AZD1222 COVID-19 vaccine. The receptor chain draws on TRBV10-2 and TRBJ2-7, with 15 central nucleotides matching TRBD2. The specimen was peripheral blood, collected 28 days after the second AZD1222 dose. The CDR3: CASSHGLAGGGQYF. The nucleotide sequence is given as TGCGCCAGCAGCCACGGACTAGCGGGAGGGGGGCAGTACTTC.